Below, one T cell receptor beta chain is given with its context. This clone's antigen is unknown. Base qualities are not recorded, but no much larger clone differs from it by a single base. The data were obtained in a study of T cell changes during pregnancy in multiple sclerosis (dated by TCRdb to the late 2010s). With regard to the full study: In women with multiple sclerosis, the researchers looked at how the T cell repertoire shifted as pregnancy progressed.

According to the germline V gene, CDR1 reads MNHEY and CDR2 reads SVGAGI. The junction shows trimming of 8 bases on V and 3 bases on J, and the gene matches do not reach 9 bases of it. The CDR3, cysteine through phenylalanine, is 14 amino acids long. Only the CDR3 region is kept as DNA, spanning 42 bases read in frame from base 1. Libraries were prepared through the immunoSEQ multiplex PCR assay. The table comes from immuneACCESS by way of TCRdb, which keeps in-frame sequences with V and J called. Part of the clones is missing from these tables; in studies checked, under half for an unresolved V gene and the rest for unknown reasons. The sample profile shows around 80,000 clones; under 95% of them were found once. The ten most abundant clones make up over 1.1% of the sample.

The sequence was collected from a female donor with multiple sclerosis, enrolled in a pregnancy study. This material consisted of peripheral blood, taken before pregnancy. The chain joins TRBV6-5 to TRBJ2-7, and TRBD2 aligns with 8 junction nucleotides. The CDR3: CASGGVGGVYEQYF. The bases are TGTGCCAGCGGGGGAGTCGGGGGGGTCTACGAGCAGTACTTC.